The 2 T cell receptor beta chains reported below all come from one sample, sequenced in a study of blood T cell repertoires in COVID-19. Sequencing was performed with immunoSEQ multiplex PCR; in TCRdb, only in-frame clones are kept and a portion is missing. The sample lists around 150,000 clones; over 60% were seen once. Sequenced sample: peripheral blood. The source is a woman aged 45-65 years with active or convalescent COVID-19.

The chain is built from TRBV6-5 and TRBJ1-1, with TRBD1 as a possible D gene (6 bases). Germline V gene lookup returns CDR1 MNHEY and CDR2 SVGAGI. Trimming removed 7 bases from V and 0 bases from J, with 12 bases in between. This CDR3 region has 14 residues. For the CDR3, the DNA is TGTGCCAGCACTTGGACAGAGATGAACACTGAAGCTTTCTTT. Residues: CASTWTEMNTEAFF.

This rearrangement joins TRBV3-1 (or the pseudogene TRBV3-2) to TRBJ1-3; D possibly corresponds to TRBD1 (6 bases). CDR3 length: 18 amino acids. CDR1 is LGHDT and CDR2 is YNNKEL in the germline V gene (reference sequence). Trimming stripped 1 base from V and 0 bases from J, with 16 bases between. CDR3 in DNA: TGTGCCAGCAGCCAAGCCCCAGGGGCCATCTACTCTGGAAACACCATATATTTT. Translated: CASSQAPGAIYSGNTIYF.